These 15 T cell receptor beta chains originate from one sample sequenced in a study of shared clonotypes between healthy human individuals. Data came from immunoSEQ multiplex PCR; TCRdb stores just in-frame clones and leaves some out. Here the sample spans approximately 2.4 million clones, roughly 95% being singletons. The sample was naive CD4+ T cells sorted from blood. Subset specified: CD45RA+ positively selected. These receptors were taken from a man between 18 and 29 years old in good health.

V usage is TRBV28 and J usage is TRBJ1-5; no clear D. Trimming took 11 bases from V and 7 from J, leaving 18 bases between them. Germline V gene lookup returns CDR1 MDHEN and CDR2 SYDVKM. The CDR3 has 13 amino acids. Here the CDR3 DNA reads TGTGCCCACTCGGCGGGGTCGTGGCAGCCCCAGCATTTT. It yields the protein CAHSAGSWQPQHF.

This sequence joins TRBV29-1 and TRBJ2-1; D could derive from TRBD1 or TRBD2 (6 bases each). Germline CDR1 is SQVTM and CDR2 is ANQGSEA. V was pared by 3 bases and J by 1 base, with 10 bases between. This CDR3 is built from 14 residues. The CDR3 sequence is CSVERGRSYNEQFF. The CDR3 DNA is TGCAGCGTTGAGAGGGGGAGGTCCTACAATGAGCAGTTCTTC.

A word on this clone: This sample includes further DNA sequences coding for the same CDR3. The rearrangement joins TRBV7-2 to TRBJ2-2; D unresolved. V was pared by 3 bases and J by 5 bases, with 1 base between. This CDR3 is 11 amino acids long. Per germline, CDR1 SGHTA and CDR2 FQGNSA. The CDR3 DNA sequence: TGTGCCAGCAGCTTGACCGGGGAGCTGTTTTTT. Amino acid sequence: CASSLTGELFF.

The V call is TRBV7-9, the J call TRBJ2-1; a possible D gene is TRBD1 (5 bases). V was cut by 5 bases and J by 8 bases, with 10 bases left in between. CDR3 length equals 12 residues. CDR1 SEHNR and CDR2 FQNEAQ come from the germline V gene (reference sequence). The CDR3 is CASSPGFDEQFF. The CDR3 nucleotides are TGTGCCAGCAGCCCAGGGTTCGATGAGCAGTTCTTC. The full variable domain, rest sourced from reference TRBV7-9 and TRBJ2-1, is DTGVSQNPRHKITKRGQNVTFRCDPISEHNRLYWYRQTLGQGPEFLTYFQNEAQLEKSRLLSDRFSAERPKGSFSTLEIQRTEQGDSAMYLCASSPGFDEQFFGPGTRLTVL.

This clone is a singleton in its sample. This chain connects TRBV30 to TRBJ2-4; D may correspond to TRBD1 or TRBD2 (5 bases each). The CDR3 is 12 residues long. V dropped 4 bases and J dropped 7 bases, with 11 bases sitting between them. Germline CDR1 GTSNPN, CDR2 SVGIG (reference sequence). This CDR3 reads CAWNTGGNIQYF. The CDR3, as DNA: TGTGCCTGGAATACAGGCGGGAACATTCAGTACTTC.

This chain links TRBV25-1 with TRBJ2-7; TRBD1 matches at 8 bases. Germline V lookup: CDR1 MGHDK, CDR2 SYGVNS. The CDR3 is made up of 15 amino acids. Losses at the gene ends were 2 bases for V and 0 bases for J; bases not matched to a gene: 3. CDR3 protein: CASSEDTGGSYEQYF. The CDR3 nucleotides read TGTGCCAGCAGTGAAGATACAGGGGGCTCCTACGAGCAGTACTTC.

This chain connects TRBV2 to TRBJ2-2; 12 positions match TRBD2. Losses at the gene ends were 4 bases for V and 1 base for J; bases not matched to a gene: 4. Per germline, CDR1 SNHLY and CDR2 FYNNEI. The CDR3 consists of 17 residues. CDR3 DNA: TGTGCCAGCAGTGGGACTAGCGGGACTTTGAACACCGGGGAGCTGTTTTTT. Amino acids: CASSGTSGTLNTGELFF.

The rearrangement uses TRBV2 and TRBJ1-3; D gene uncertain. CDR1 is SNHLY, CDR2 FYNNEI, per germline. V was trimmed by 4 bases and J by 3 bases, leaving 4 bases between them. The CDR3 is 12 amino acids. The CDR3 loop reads CASSGNGNTIYF. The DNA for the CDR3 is TGTGCCAGCAGTGGCAATGGAAACACCATATATTTT.

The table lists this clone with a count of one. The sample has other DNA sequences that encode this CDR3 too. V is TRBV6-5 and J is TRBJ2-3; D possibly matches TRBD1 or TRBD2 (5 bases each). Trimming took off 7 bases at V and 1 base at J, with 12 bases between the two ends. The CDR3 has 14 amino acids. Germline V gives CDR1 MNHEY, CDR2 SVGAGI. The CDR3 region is CASTRGGGTDTQYF. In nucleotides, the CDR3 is TGTGCCAGCACCCGGGGCGGCGGCACAGATACGCAGTATTTT.

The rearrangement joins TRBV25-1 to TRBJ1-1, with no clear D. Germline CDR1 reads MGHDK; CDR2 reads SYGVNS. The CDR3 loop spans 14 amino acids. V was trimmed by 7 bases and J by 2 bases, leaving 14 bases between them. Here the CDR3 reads CASTSIWGNTEAFF. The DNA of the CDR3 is TGTGCCAGCACTTCGATTTGGGGAAACACTGAAGCTTTCTTT.

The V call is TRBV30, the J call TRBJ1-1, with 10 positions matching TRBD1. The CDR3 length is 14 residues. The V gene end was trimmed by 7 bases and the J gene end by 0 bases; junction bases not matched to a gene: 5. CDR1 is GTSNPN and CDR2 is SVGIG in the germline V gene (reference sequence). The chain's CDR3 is CAFWTGGLNTEAFF. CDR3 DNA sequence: TGTGCCTTCTGGACAGGGGGATTGAACACTGAAGCTTTCTTT.

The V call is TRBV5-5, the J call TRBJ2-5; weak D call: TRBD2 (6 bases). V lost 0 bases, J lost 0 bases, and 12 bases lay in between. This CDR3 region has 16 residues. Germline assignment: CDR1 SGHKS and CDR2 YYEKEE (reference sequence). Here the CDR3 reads CASSLALRDYQETQYF. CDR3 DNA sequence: TGTGCCAGCAGCTTGGCGCTCCGGGACTACCAAGAGACCCAGTACTTC.

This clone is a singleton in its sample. CDR3 loop: CASSAGMNEQFF. The CDR3 DNA reads as TGTGCCAGCAGCGCAGGGATGAATGAGCAGTTCTTC. The chain employs TRBV5-4 and TRBJ2-1; maybe TRBD1 (5 bases). Germline V gene sequence: CDR1 SGHNT, CDR2 YYREEE (reference sequence). The CDR3 is 12 residues long. Trimming stripped 4 bases from V and 7 bases from J, with 9 bases between.

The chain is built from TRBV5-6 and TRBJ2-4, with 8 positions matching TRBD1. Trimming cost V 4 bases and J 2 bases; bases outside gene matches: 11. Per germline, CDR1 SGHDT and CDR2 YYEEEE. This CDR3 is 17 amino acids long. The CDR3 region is CASSPIRQGATKNIQYF. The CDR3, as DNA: TGTGCCAGCAGCCCCATAAGGCAGGGGGCTACCAAAAACATTCAGTACTTC.

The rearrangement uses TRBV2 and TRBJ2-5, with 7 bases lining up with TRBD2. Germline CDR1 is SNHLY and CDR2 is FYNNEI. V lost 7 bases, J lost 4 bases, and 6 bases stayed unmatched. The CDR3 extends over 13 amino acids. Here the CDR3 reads CASKGLGAETQYF. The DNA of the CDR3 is TGTGCCAGCAAAGGACTAGGCGCAGAGACCCAGTACTTC.